These 3 T cell receptor beta chains were sequenced from one sample in a study of blood T cell repertoires in COVID-19. Sequenced by immunoSEQ multiplex PCR; TCRdb stores in-frame clones only, minus some. Of around 270,000 clones in the sample, around 87% were seen once. The material sequenced was peripheral blood. These receptors were taken from a woman aged 45-65 years with acute or convalescent COVID-19.

The rearrangement joins TRBV7-2 to TRBJ2-1, with 8 bases matching TRBD1. The germline V gene has CDR1 SGHTA and CDR2 FQGNSA. The CDR3 is made up of 14 amino acids. V shed 4 bases and J 4 bases; nucleotides not matched to a gene: 3. The CDR3 loop is CASSSDRVYNEQFF. The CDR3 DNA reads TGTGCCAGCAGCTCGGACAGGGTATACAATGAGCAGTTCTTC.

This clone has just one count. The chain recombines TRBV7-3 with TRBJ2-1; 8 bases are a match to TRBD1. Germline lookup yields CDR1 SGHTA and CDR2 FQGTGA. V shed 6 bases, J shed 0 bases, and the junction held 1 base outside the gene matches. The CDR3 extends over 14 amino acids. The CDR3 protein is CASRGTGSYNEQFF. The CDR3 DNA is TGTGCCAGCAGGGGGACAGGCTCCTACAATGAGCAGTTCTTC.

The CDR3 reads CASRGQLISREKLFF. The CDR3 DNA reads as TGTGCCAGTAGGGGACAGCTCATTTCCCGTGAAAAACTGTTTTTT. The chain uses TRBV19 and TRBJ1-4; 7 nucleotides line up with TRBD1. Germline lookup yields CDR1 LNHDA and CDR2 SQIVND (reference sequence). This CDR3 has 15 amino acids. V lost 6 bases to trimming and J lost 7 bases; unmatched junction nucleotides: 11.